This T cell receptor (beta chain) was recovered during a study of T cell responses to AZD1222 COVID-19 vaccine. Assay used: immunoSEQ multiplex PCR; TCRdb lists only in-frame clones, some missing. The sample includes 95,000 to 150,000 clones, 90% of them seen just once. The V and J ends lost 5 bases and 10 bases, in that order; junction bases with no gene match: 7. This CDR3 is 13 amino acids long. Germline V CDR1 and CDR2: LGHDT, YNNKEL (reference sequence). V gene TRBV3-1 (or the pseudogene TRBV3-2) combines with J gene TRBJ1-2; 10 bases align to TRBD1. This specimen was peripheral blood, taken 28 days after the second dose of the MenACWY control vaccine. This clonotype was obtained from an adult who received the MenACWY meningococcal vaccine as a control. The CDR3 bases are TGTGCCAGCAGCTGGACAGGGGGGGTTTACTACACCTTC. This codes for CASSWTGGVYYTF.